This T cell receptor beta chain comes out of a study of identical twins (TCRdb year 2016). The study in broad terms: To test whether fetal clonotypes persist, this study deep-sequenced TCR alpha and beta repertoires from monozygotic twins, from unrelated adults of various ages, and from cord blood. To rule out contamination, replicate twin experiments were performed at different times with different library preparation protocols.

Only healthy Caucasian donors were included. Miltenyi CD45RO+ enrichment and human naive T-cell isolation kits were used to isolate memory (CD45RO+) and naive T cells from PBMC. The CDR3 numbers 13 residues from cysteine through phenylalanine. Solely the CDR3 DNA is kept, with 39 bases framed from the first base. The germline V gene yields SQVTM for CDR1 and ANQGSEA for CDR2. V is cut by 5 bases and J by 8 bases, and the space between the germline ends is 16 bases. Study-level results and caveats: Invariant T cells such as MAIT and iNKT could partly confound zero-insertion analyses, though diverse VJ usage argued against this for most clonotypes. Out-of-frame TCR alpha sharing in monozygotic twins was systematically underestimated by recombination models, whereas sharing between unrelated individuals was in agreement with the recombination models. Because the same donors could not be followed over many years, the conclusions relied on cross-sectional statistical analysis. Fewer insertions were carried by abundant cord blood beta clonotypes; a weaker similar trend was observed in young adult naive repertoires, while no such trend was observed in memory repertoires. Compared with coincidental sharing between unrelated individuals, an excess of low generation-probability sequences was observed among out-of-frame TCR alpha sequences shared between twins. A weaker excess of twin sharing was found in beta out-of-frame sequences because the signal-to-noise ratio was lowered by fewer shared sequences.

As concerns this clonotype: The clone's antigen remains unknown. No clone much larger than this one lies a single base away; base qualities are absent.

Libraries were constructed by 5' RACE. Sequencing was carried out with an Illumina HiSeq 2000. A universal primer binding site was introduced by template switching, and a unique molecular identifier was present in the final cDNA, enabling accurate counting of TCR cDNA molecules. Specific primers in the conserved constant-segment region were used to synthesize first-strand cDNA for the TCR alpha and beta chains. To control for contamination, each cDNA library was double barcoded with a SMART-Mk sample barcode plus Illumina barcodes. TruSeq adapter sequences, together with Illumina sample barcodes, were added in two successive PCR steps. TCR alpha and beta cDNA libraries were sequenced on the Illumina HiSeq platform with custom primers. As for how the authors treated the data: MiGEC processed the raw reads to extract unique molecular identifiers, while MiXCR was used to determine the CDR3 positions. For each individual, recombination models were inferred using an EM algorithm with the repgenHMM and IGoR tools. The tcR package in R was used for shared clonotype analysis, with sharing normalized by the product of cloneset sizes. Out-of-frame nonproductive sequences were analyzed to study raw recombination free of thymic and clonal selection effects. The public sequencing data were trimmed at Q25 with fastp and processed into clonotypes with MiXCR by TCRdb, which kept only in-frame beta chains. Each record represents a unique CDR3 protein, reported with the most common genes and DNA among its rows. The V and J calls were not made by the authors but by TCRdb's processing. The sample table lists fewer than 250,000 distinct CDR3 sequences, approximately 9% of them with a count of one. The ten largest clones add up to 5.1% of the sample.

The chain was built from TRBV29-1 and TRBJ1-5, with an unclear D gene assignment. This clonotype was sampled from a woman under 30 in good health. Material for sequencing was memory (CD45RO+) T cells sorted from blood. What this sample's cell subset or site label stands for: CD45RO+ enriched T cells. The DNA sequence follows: TGCAGCGTTTCTGGACTGGAGGGAAAGCCCCAGCATTTT. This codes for CSVSGLEGKPQHF.